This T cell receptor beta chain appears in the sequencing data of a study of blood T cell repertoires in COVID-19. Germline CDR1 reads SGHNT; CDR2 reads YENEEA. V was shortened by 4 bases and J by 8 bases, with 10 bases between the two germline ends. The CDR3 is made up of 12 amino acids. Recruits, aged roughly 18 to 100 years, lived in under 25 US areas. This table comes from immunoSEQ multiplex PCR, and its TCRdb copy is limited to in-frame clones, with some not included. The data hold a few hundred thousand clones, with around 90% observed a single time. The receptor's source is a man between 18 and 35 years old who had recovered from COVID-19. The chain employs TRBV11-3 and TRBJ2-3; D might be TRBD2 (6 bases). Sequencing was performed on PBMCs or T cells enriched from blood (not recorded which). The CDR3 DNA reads TGTGCCAGCAGCTCGGAGGGAAGTACGCAGTATTTT. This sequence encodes CASSSEGSTQYF. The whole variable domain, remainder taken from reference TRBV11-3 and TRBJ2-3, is EAGVVQSPRYKIIEKKQPVAFWCNPISGHNTLYWYLQNLGQGPELLIRYENEEAVDDSQLPKDRFSAERLKGVDSTLKIQPAELGDSAVYLCASSSEGSTQYFGPGTRLTVL.